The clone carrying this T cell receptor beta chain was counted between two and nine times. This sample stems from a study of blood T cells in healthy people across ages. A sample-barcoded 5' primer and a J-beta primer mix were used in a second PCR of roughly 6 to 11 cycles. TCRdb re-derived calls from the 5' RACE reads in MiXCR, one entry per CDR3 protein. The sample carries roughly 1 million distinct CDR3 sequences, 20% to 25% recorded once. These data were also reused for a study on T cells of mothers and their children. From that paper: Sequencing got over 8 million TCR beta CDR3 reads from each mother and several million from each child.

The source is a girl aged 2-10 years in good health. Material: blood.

CDR3 protein: CASSQGRVSNDIQYF. The CDR3 DNA follows: TGTGCCAGCAGCCAAGGCCGAGTCTCAAATGACATTCAGTACTTC. V is TRBV4-2 and J is TRBJ2-4, with D uncertain. The CDR3 runs 15 residues. The germline V gene encodes CDR1 LGHNA and CDR2 YNFKEQ. V lost 1 base and J lost 8, with 15 bases in between.